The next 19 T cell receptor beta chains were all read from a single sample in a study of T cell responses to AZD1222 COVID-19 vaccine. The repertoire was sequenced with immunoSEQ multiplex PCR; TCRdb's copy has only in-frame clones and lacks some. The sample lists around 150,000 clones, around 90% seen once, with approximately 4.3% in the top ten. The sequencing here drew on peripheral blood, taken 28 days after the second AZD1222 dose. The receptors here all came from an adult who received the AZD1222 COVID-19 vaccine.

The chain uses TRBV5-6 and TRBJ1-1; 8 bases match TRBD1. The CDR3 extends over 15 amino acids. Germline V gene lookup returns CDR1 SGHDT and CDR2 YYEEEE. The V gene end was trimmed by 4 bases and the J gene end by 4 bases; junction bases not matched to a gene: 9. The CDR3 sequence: CASSRSTGGSTEAFF. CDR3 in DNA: TGTGCCAGCAGCCGCAGTACAGGGGGAAGCACTGAAGCTTTCTTT.

CDR3 amino acids: CASSFGFGYTF. The CDR3 DNA reads TGTGCCAGCAGTTTTGGATTTGGCTACACCTTC. The chain employs TRBV12-3 or TRBV12-4 and TRBJ1-2; D call uncertain. This CDR3 is 11 amino acids long. Trimming cost V 3 bases and J 7 bases, with 6 bases left between them.

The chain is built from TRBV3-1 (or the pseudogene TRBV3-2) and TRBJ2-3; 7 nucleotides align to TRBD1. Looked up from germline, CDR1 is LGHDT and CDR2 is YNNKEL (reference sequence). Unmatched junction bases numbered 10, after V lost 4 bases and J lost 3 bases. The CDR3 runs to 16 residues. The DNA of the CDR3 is TGTGCCAGCAGCCCGAGACAGGGTGGTGGAACAGATACGCAGTATTTT. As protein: CASSPRQGGGTDTQYF.

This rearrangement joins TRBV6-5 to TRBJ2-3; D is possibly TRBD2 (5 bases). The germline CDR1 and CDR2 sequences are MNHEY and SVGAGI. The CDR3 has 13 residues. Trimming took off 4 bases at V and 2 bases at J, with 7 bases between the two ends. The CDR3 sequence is CASSSRATDTQYF. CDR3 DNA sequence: TGTGCCAGCAGTTCGAGGGCCACAGATACGCAGTATTTT.

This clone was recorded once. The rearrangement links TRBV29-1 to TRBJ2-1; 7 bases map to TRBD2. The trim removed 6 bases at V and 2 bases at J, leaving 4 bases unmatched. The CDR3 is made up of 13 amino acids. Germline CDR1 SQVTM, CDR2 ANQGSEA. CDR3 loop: CSVGGIAYNEQFF. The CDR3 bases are TGCAGCGTGGGGGGGATAGCCTACAATGAGCAGTTCTTC.

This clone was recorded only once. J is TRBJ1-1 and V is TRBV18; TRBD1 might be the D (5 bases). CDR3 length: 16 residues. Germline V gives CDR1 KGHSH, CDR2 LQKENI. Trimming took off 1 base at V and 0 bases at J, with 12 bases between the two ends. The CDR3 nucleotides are TGTGCCAGCTCACCACTTAGGGACTTGATGAACACTGAAGCTTTCTTT. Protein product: CASSPLRDLMNTEAFF.

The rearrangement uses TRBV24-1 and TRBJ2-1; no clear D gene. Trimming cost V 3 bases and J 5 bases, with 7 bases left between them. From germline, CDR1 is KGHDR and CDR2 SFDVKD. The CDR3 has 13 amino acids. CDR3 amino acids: CATSDQWDNEQFF. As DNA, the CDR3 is TGTGCCACCAGTGATCAGTGGGACAATGAGCAGTTCTTC.

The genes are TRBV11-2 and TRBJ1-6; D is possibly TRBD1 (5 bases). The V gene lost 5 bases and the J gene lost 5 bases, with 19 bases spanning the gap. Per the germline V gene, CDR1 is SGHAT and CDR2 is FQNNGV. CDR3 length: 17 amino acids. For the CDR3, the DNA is TGTGCCAGCAGCCTCATTTTGTGGGGCGCAAATAATTCACCCCTCCACTTT. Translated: CASSLILWGANNSPLHF.

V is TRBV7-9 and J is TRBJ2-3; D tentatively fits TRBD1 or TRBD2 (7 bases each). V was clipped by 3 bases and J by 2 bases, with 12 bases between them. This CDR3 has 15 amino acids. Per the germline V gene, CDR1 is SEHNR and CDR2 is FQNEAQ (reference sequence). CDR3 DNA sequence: TGTGCCAGCAGCTTCACAGGGGACTACACAGATACGCAGTATTTT. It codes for CASSFTGDYTDTQYF.

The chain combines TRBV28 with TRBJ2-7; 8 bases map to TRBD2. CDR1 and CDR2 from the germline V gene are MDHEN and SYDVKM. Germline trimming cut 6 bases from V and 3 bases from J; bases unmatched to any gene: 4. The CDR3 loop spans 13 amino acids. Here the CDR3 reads CASRPLADYEQYF. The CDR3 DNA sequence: TGTGCCAGCAGGCCACTAGCGGACTACGAGCAGTACTTC.

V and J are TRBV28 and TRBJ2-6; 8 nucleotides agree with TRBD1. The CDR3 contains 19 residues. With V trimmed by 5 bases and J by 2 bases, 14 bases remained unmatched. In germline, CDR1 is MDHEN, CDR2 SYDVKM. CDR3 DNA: TGTGCCAGCAGTCCCCCGGACAGGGTCGCAGTTCCTGGGGCCAACGTCCTGACTTTC. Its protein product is CASSPPDRVAVPGANVLTF.

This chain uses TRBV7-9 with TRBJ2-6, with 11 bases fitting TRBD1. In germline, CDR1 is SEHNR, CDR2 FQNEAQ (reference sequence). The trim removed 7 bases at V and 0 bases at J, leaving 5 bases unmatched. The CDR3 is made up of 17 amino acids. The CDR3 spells CASTSGTGGSGANVLTF. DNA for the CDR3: TGTGCCAGCACCTCCGGGACAGGGGGCTCTGGGGCCAACGTCCTGACTTTC.

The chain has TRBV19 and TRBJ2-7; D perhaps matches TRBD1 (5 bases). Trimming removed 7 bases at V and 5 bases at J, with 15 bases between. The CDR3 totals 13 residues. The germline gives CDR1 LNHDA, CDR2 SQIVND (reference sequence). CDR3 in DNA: TGTGCCAGTACGGCAGGGTTACACGACGAGCAGTACTTC. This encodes CASTAGLHDEQYF. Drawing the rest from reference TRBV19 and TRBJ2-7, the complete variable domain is DGGITQSPKYLFRKEGQNVTLSCEQNLNHDAMYWYRQDPGQGLRLIYYSQIVNDFQKGDIAEGYSVSREKKESFPLTVTSAQKNPTAFYLCASTAGLHDEQYFGPGTRLTVT.

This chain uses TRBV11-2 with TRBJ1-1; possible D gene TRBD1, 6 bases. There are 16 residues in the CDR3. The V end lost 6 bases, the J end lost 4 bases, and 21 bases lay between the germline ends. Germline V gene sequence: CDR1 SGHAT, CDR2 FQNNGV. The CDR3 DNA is TGTGCCAGCAGGGGGGCGATTCGCCCCGAGAGCACTGAAGCTTTCTTT. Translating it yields CASRGAIRPESTEAFF.

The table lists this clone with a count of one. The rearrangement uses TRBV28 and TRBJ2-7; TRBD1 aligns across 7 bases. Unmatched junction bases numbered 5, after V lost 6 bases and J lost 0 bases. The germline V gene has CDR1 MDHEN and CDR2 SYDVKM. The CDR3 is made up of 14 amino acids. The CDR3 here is CASSPRQGSYEQYF. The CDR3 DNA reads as TGTGCCAGCAGCCCTCGACAGGGCTCCTACGAGCAGTACTTC. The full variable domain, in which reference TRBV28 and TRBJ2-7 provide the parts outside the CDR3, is DVKVTQSSRYLVKRTGEKVFLECVQDMDHENMFWYRQDPGLGLRLIYFSYDVKMKEKGDIPEGYSVSREKKERFSLILESASTNQTSMYLCASSPRQGSYEQYFGPGTRLTVT.

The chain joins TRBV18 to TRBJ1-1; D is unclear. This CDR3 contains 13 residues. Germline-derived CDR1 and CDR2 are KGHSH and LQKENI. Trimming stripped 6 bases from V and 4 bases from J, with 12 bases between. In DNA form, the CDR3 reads TGTGCCAGCTCCCCCTCTTCTAGCACTGAAGCTTTCTTT. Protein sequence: CASSPSSSTEAFF.

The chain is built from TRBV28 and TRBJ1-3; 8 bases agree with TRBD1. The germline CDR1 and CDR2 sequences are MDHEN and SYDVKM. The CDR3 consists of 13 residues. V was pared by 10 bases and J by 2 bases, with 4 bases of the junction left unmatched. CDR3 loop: CATQGAPGNTIYF. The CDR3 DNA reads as TGTGCCACCCAGGGGGCGCCTGGAAACACCATATATTTT.

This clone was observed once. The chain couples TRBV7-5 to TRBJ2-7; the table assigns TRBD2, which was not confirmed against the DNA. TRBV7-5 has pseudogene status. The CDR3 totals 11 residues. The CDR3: CVRSFPDEQYF. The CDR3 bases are TGTGTCAGAAGCTTCCCGGACGAGCAGTACTTC.

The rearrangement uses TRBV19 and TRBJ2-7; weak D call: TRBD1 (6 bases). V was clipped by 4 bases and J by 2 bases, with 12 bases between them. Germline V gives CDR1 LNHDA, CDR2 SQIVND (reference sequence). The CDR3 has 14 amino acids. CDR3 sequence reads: CASSTQGRPYEQYF. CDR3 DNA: TGTGCCAGTAGTACACAGGGTCGTCCCTACGAGCAGTACTTC.